This entry lists 7 T cell receptor beta chains sequenced from one sample in a study of shared clonotypes between healthy human individuals. The naive CD8 fraction comprised CD45RO-negative cells positively selected for CCR7 and excluded terminally differentiated effector memory CD45RA+ cells. TCRdb's table, derived via immunoSEQ multiplex PCR, lists solely in-frame clones and lacks some. The sample consists of roughly 2.1 million clones, around 93% of them appearing once. The material sequenced was naive CD8+ T cells from PBMCs. These receptors were taken from a man younger than 35 in good health. Some clones in this sample may be carry-over from other donors' samples.

This clone was detected once. The chain joins TRBV28 to TRBJ1-1, with no clear D. V was pared by 5 bases and J by 5 bases, with 15 bases between. The germline V gene encodes CDR1 MDHEN and CDR2 SYDVKM. This CDR3 region has 14 residues. The CDR3 loop reads CASSRGTGVTEAFF. DNA of the CDR3: TGTGCCAGCAGTCGCGGCACTGGGGTTACTGAAGCTTTCTTT.

The chain uses TRBV5-1 and TRBJ2-7, with TRBD2 matching 11 bases. CDR3 length equals 19 residues. V lost 0 bases and J lost 4; bases outside the gene matches: 15. CDR1 is SGHRS and CDR2 is YFSETQ in the germline V gene. The CDR3 region is CASSLEQPGLAEEGYEQYF. In nucleotides, the CDR3 is TGCGCCAGCAGCTTGGAGCAACCGGGACTAGCGGAAGAGGGGTACGAGCAGTACTTC.

The rearrangement links TRBV5-8 to TRBJ1-1; D not resolved. The ends were cut back, 1 base at V and 5 bases at J, with 12 bases in the middle. The CDR3 runs 14 residues. Germline loops: CDR1 SGHTS, CDR2 YDEGEE. Written as DNA, the CDR3 is TGTGCCAGCAGCTTGTACCAAAGAGGGACTGAAGCTTTCTTT. This encodes CASSLYQRGTEAFF.

This clone was recorded once. The V call is TRBV2, the J call TRBJ2-7; a weak D match, TRBD1 (6 bases). V gave up 5 bases and J gave up 2 bases, with 19 bases separating them. Germline V gene sequence: CDR1 SNHLY, CDR2 FYNNEI. The CDR3 runs 16 residues. The CDR3 loop reads CASSRHPMTGTYEQYF. The DNA for the CDR3 is TGTGCCAGCAGTCGTCACCCTATGACAGGTACCTACGAGCAGTACTTC.

This rearrangement joins TRBV19 to TRBJ2-2, with 7 nucleotides matching TRBD1. Germline V gene data show CDR1 as LNHDA and CDR2 as SQIVND (reference sequence). This CDR3 has 15 residues. Trimming cost V 1 base and J 3 bases; bases outside gene matches: 2. The CDR3 spells CASSIAGGDTGELFF. For the CDR3, the DNA is TGTGCCAGTAGTATAGCAGGGGGTGACACCGGGGAGCTGTTTTTT.

This chain uses TRBV11-2 with TRBJ2-7, with 12 bases aligning to TRBD1. The length of the CDR3 is 15 residues. Trimming took 3 bases from V and 4 from J; bases not matched to a gene: 4. Germline loops: CDR1 SGHAT, CDR2 FQNNGV. CDR3 sequence (DNA): TGTGCCAGCAGCTTTGGGACAGGGGGCTTGTACGAGCAGTACTTC. Its protein is CASSFGTGGLYEQYF.

The genes are TRBV23-1 and TRBJ1-3, with D maybe TRBD1 (5 bases). TRBV23-1 is an ORF, and what it does is uncertain. The CDR3 consists of 16 residues. Trimming removed 3 bases from V and 2 bases from J, with 14 bases in between. The CDR3 nucleotides are TGCGCCAGCAGTCACCCGGGACCCGGGGCTGGAAACACCATATATTTT. Amino acid sequence: CASSHPGPGAGNTIYF.